This T cell receptor (beta chain) is drawn from a study of blood T cell repertoires in COVID-19. Across the whole study: The origin of the acute and convalescent COVID-19 samples was the United States, Italy and Spain. PBMCs, B-cell-depleted T cells, or T cells provided the cDNA or gDNA that made up the material.

V lost 0 bases and J lost 0, with 11 bases in between. Germline V gene lookup returns CDR1 KGHSH and CDR2 LQKENI. The CDR3 is 16 amino acids. In the original processing: The authors estimated nucleated cell counts from reference gene primer amplification. Generated by immunoSEQ multiplex PCR, the TCRdb table keeps only in-frame clones and is missing some. That table is the source of V, J and clone size, and D and trimming were worked out from the DNA. The sample shows 250,000 to 300,000 clones, 75% to 90% of them seen only once. This sequence originates from a woman in her 70s with acute or convalescent COVID-19. The material sequenced was peripheral blood. This chain uses TRBV18 with TRBJ1-1; D possibly corresponds to TRBD1 (5 bases). DNA for the CDR3: TGTGCCAGCTCACCACCAGGGGTAGCATTGAACACTGAAGCTTTCTTT. Residues: CASSPPGVALNTEAFF.